The source of this T cell receptor beta chain is a study of T-cell reconstitution after alpha-beta-depleted transplantation in children. The CDR3 runs 14 residues. Germline-derived CDR1 and CDR2 are SGHRS and YFSETQ. V was cut by 6 bases and J by 0 bases, with 7 bases left in between. Unique molecular identifiers were built into the TCRbeta library. TCRdb fed the PCR reads into MiXCR, producing one record per CDR3 protein. Among some 500,000 distinct CDR3 sequences listed, approximately 32% were seen once. The specimen was PBMCs from the stem cell graft donor, collected from the stem cell graft. The gene calls are TRBV5-1 and TRBJ2-6; D is unresolved. The receptor's source is a human donor who donated a stem cell graft to a child with aplastic anemia. CDR3 DNA: TGCGCCAGCACCCCGGACTCTGGGGCCAACGTCCTGACTTTC. Amino acid sequence: CASTPDSGANVLTF.